The T cell receptor beta chain described here comes from a study of spatial heterogeneity in lung cancer. Study summary: At a median of roughly 2 years after resection, follow-up PBMC samples were sequenced when available. Unique TCR and UMI combinations averaged more than ten appearances each in raw reads.

Trimming stripped 6 bases from V and 2 bases from J, with 11 bases between. This CDR3 is built from 13 residues. The V gene's germline CDR1 is ENHRY and CDR2 SYGVKD. Sample time point: blood at routine non-recurrence follow-up after resection. No cells were sorted before sequencing. The whole RNA sequenced was extracted from tumor, nontumor lung or frozen PBMC. From the 5' RACE reads, TCRdb called clonotypes with MiXCR, one entry per CDR3 protein. This table has about 120,000 distinct CDR3 sequences, 9% to 15% appearing once. The sample consisted of PBMCs, taken at follow-up. This rearrangement joins TRBV10-3 to TRBJ2-7; TRBD1 is a possible D gene (6 bases). The TCR was taken from a male donor with early-stage non-small cell lung cancer. The CDR3 sequence: CAISGDNTYEQYF. CDR3 DNA: TGTGCCATCAGCGGGGACAACACCTACGAGCAGTACTTC.